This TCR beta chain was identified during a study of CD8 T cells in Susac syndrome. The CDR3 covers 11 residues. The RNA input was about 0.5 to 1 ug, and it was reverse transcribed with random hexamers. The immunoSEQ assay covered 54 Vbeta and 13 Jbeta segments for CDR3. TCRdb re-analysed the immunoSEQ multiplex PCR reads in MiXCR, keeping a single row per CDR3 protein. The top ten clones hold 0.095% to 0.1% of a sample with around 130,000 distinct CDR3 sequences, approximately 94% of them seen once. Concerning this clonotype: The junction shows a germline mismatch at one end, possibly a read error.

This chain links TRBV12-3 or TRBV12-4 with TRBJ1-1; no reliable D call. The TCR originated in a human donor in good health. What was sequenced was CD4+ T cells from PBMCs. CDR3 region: CVSSLKAEAFF. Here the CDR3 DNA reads TGTGTCAGCAGTTTAAAGGCTGAAGCTTTCTTT.